This section outlines one T cell receptor beta chain sequence together with its context. Generated by immunoSEQ multiplex PCR, the TCRdb table keeps only in-frame clones and is missing some. The profile shows approximately 250,000 clones, around 88% of them singletons. This sample was taken from a study of blood T cell repertoires in COVID-19. CDR1 and CDR2 from the germline V gene are MNHEY and SVGAGI. The V and J ends lost 4 bases and 2 bases, in that order; junction bases with no gene match: 4. The CDR3 covers 15 residues. V and J are TRBV6-5 and TRBJ1-5, with 8 bases matching TRBD1. The clonotype was recovered from a woman aged 40 to 50 with acute COVID-19. Sequencing input: PBMCs or T cells enriched from blood (not recorded which). The CDR3 sequence is CASSFDRGGNQPQHF. The CDR3 DNA is TGTGCCAGCAGTTTCGACAGGGGAGGCAATCAGCCCCAGCATTTT.